Included here is one TCR beta chain sequence, with context. In the original processing: For nucleated cells, counts were estimated from reference gene primer amplification. The table came from immunoSEQ multiplex PCR; TCRdb's copy has only in-frame clones and leaves some out. From that table come the V and J calls and clone size; the DNA was used to work out D and trimming. The repertoire holds around 200,000 clones, more than 75% seen once, with 0.88% in the top ten. V shed 0 bases and J shed 8 bases, with 11 bases lying between them. The CDR3 runs to 14 residues. Per the germline V gene, CDR1 is SEHNR and CDR2 is FQNEAQ (reference sequence). The sample is drawn from a study of blood T cell repertoires in COVID-19. Study-level information: Researchers got acute and convalescent COVID-19 samples from the United States, Italy and Spain. PBMCs, B-cell-depleted T cells, or T cells were the source of the cDNA or gDNA that made up the material.

This chain links TRBV7-9 with TRBJ1-3; D remains ambiguous. This TCR came from a woman aged 18-29 years who had recovered from COVID-19. The sample consisted of peripheral blood. CDR3 residues: CASSLALGGDTIYF. Written as DNA, the CDR3 is TGTGCCAGCAGCTTAGCGCTCGGAGGAGACACCATATATTTT.